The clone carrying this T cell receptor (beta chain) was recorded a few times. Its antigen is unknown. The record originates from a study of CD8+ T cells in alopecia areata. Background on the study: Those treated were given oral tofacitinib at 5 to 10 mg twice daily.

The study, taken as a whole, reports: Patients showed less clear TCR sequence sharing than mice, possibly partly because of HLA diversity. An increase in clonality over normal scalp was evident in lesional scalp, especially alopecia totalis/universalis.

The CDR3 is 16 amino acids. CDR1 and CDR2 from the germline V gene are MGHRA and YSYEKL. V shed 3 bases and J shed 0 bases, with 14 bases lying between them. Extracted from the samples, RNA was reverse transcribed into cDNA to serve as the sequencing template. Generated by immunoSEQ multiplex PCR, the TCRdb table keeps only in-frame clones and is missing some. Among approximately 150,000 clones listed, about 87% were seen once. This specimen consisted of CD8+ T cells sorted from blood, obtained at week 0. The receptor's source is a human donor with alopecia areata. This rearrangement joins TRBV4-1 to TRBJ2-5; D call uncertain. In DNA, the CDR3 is TGCGCCAGCAGCCACCTAAGAGGCCAGGACCAAGAGACCCAGTACTTC. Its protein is CASSHLRGQDQETQYF.